This TCR beta chain emerged from a study of T cells after yellow fever vaccination. TCRdb recomputed calls from the 5' RACE reads with MiXCR, one row per CDR3 protein. The sample records about 160,000 distinct CDR3 sequences, less than 9% being singletons. Germline CDR1 reads SGHTA; CDR2 reads FQGNSA. This CDR3 has 14 residues. The germline V and J ends were trimmed by 6 bases and 4 bases, with 13 bases remaining between them. In this sample, this clonotype turned up many times. Specimen: CD4+ T cells sorted from PBMCs, collected 5 days after the first yellow fever vaccination. The clonotype was recovered from a man between 18 and 29 years old who received the YFV17D yellow fever vaccine. The V gene is TRBV7-2, the J gene TRBJ1-3; D perhaps matches TRBD1 (6 bases). CDR3 loop: CASRPTGIGNTIYF. The CDR3 nucleotides read TGTGCCAGCAGACCTACAGGGATCGGAAACACCATATATTTT.